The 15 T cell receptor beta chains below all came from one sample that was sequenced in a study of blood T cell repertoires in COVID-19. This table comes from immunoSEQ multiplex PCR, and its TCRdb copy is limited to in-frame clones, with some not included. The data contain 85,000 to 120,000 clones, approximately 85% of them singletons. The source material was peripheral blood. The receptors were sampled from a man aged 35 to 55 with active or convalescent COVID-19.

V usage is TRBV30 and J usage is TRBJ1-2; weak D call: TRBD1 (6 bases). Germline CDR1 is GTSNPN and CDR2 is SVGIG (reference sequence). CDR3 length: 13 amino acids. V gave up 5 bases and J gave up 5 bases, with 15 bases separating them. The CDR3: CAWDQTGIYGYTF. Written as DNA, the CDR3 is TGTGCCTGGGATCAGACAGGAATTTATGGCTACACCTTC.

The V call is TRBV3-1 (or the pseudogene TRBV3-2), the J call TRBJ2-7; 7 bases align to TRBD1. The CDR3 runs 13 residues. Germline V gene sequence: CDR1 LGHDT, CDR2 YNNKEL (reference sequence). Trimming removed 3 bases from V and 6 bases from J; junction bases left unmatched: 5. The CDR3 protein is CASSQTGSGEQYF. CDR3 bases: TGTGCCAGCAGCCAGACAGGGAGCGGCGAGCAGTACTTC.

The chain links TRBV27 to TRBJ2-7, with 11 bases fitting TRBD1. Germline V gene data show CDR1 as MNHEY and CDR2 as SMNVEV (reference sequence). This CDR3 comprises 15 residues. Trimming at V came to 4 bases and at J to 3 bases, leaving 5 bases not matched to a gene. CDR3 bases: TGTGCCAGCAGTTCCCGGGACAGGGGGGTCTACGAGCAGTACTTC. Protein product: CASSSRDRGVYEQYF.

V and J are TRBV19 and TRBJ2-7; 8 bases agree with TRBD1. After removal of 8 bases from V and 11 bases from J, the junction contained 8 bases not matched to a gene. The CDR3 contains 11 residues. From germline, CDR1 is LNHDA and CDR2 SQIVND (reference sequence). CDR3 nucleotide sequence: TGTGCCAGTCAAAAGGGGGGACAGGAGTACTTC. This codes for CASQKGGQEYF.

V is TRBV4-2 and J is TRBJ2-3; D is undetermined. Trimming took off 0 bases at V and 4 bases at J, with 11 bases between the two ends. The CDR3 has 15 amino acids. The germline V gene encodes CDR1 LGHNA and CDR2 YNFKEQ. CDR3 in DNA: TGTGCCAGCAGCCAAGATCAAGCTATCGCAGATACGCAGTATTTT. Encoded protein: CASSQDQAIADTQYF.

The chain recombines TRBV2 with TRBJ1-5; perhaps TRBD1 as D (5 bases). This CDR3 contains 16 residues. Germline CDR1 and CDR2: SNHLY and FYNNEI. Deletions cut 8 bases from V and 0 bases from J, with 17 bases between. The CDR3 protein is CASRPRVGDSNQPQHF. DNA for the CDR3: TGTGCCAGCCGACCCAGGGTAGGGGATAGCAATCAGCCCCAGCATTTT. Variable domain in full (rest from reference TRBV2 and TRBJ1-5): EPEVTQTPSHQVTQMGQEVILRCVPISNHLYFYWYRQILGQKVEFLVSFYNNEISEKSEIFDDQFSVERPDGSNFTLKIRSTKLEDSAMYFCASRPRVGDSNQPQHFGDGTRLSIL.

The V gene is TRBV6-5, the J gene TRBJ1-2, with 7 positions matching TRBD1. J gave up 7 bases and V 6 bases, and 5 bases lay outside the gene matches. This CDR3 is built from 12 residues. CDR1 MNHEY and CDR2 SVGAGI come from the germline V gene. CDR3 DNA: TGTGCCAGCAGCCCCCAGGGGGGTGGCTACACCTTC. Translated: CASSPQGGGYTF.

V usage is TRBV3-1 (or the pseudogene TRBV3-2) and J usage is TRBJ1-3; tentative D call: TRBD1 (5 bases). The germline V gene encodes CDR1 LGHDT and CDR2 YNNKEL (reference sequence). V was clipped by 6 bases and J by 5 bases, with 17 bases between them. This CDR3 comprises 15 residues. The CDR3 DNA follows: TGTGCCAGCAGGGGGACTGGAACTATTAGAAACACCATATATTTT. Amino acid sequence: CASRGTGTIRNTIYF.

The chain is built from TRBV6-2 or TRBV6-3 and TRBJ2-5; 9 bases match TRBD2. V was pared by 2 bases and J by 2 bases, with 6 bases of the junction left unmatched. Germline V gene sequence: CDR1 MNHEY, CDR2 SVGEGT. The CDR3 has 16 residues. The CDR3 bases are TGTGCCAGCAGTTACGGAGGTAGCGGGGGACAAGAGACCCAGTACTTC. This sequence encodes CASSYGGSGGQETQYF.

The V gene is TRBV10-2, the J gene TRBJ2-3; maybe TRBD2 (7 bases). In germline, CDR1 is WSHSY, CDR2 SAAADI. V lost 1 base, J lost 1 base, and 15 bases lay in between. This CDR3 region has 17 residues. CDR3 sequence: CASSEWKGGLGTDTQYF. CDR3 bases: TGCGCCAGCAGTGAGTGGAAGGGGGGGCTCGGCACAGATACGCAGTATTTT.

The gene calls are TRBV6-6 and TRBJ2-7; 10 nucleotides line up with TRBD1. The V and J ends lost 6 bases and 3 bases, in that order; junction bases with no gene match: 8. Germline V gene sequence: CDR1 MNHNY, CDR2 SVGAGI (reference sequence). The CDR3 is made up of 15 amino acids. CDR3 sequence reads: CASRGIGQGGYEQYF. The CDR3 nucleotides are TGTGCCAGCAGGGGAATCGGACAGGGGGGCTACGAGCAGTACTTC.

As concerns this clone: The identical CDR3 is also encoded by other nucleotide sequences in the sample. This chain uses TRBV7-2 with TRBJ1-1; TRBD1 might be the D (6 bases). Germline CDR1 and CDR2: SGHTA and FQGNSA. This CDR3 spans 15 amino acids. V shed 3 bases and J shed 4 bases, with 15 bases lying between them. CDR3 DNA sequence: TGTGCCAGCAGCTTGGCGGGGGGCGTTGGCACTGAAGCTTTCTTT. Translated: CASSLAGGVGTEAFF.

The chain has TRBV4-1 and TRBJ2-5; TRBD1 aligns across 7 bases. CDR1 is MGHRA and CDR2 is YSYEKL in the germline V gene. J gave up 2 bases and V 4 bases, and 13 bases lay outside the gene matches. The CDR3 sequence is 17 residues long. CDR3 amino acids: CASSLTPGQRSQETQYF. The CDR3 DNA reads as TGCGCCAGCAGCCTAACCCCGGGACAGCGAAGTCAAGAGACCCAGTACTTC.

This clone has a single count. CDR3 protein: CASAPPGTSGVETQYF. The CDR3 DNA reads as TGTGCTAGTGCCCCCCCCGGGACTAGCGGGGTAGAGACCCAGTACTTC. The chain employs TRBV12-5 and TRBJ2-5, with 13 positions matching TRBD2. The V segment lost 7 bases and the J segment 4 bases; nucleotides outside the gene matches: 9. Per germline, CDR1 LGHNT and CDR2 FRNRAP. The CDR3 is 16 residues long.

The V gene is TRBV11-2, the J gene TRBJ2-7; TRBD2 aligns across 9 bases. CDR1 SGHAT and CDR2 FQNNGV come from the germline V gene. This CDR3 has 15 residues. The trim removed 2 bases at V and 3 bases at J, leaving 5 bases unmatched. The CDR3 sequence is CASSLRGGAFYEQYF. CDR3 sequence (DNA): TGTGCCAGCAGCTTACGCGGGGGGGCCTTCTACGAGCAGTACTTC.